Presented here are 22 T cell receptor beta chains from one specimen sequenced in a study of molecular identifiers for immune sequencing clone quantification. TCRdb ran MiXCR on the PCR reads and lists one entry per CDR3 protein. Here the sample spans more than 550,000 distinct CDR3 sequences, roughly 27% being singletons. Sample: naive CD8+ T cells from blood, with Jurkat cell RNA spiked in. Subset meaning: FACS-sorted CD8+CD4-CCR7+CD45RA+ naive T cells. Receptor source: a human donor in good health. Some libraries in this study had Jurkat cell RNA spiked in.

This clonotype has more than one count but fewer than ten. The CDR3 bases are TGCGCCAGCAGCCCATGGCGGCAGGGAGCAACTAATGAAAAACTGTTTTTT. It is translated as CASSPWRQGATNEKLFF. This chain uses TRBV5-1 with TRBJ1-4; D might be TRBD1 (5 bases). V lost 4 bases and J lost 0, with 16 bases in between. Germline CDR1 reads SGHRS; CDR2 reads YFSETQ. CDR3 length equals 17 residues.

This clonotype was counted ten times or more. V gene TRBV6-5 combines with J gene TRBJ2-1; TRBD2 is a possible D gene (5 bases). The ends were cut back, 2 bases at V and 7 bases at J, with 15 bases in the middle. This CDR3 has 15 residues. Per germline, CDR1 MNHEY and CDR2 SVGAGI. The CDR3 loop reads CASSYMGYGVNEQFF. Here the CDR3 DNA reads TGTGCCAGCAGTTACATGGGATACGGGGTGAATGAGCAGTTCTTC.

The rearrangement uses TRBV13 and TRBJ2-3, with 7 bases aligning to TRBD1. CDR1 and CDR2 from the germline V gene are PRHDT and FYEKMQ (reference sequence). CDR3 size: 14 residues. The ends lost 5 bases at V and 0 bases at J; junction bases unmatched: 2. The CDR3 bases are TGTGCCAGCAGCCGGGGACAGAGCACAGATACGCAGTATTTT. Translated: CASSRGQSTDTQYF.

This rearrangement joins TRBV4-2 to TRBJ2-7; D unresolved. The CDR3 has 15 residues. Trimming took 0 bases from V and 7 from J, leaving 16 bases between them. CDR1 is LGHNA and CDR2 is YNFKEQ in the germline V gene. In DNA form, the CDR3 reads TGTGCCAGCAGCCAAGACACCGATTCCTCTGTGGAGCAGTACTTC. Translation gives CASSQDTDSSVEQYF.

The chain joins TRBV11-2 to TRBJ2-2; D call uncertain. CDR3 length: 16 residues. Trimming took off 6 bases at V and 1 base at J, with 15 bases between the two ends. From germline, CDR1 is SGHAT and CDR2 FQNNGV. CDR3 DNA: TGTGCCAGCAGTTCAAGGACCGAATGGAACACCGGGGAGCTGTTTTTT. It is translated as CASSSRTEWNTGELFF.

The V call is TRBV24-1, the J call TRBJ2-3; TRBD1 agrees at 7 bases. CDR1 and CDR2 (germline): KGHDR, SFDVKD. The CDR3 is 14 residues long. Trimming removed 7 bases from V and 5 bases from J; junction bases left unmatched: 8. As DNA, the CDR3 is TGTGCCACCAGCACAGGGGTTTCCGTAGATACGCAGTATTTT. This encodes CATSTGVSVDTQYF.

Turning to this clonotype: Germline is not matched at one junction end, which may reflect a read error. This rearrangement joins TRBV19 to TRBJ1-2; D might be TRBD1 (5 bases). Germline V CDR1 and CDR2: LNHDA, SQIVND (reference sequence). CDR3 length: 15 amino acids. The CDR3 DNA sequence: TGTACCAGTACCCTGGGGCTGGGTAAGATCTATGGCTACACCTTC. Its translation is CTSTLGLGKIYGYTF.

The chain employs TRBV12-3 or TRBV12-4 and TRBJ1-5, with TRBD1 as a possible D gene (5 bases). Trimming took off 4 bases at V and 12 bases at J, with 16 bases between the two ends. CDR3 length: 13 amino acids. CDR3 in DNA: TGTGCCAGCAGTTGGACAACAACGTCCCACCAGCATTTT. This encodes CASSWTTTSHQHF.

The V gene is TRBV12-3 or TRBV12-4, the J gene TRBJ1-3; D gene ambiguous. V was clipped by 5 bases and J by 3 bases, with 14 bases between them. The CDR3 is 15 amino acids. CDR3 sequence reads: CASSTNGFGGNTIYF. The CDR3 DNA follows: TGTGCCAGCAGTACCAATGGGTTCGGTGGAAACACCATATATTTT.

The rearrangement uses TRBV14 and TRBJ2-1, with D possibly being TRBD2 (5 bases). Trimming took 4 bases from V and 14 from J, leaving 15 bases between them. Germline V gene lookup returns CDR1 SGHDN and CDR2 FVKESK. There are 12 residues in the CDR3. The CDR3 region has the DNA TGTGCCAGCAGCCGCTTAGAGGAGGAGAAGTTCTTC. As protein: CASSRLEEEKFF.

This clonotype was observed at least ten times. The genes are TRBV29-1 and TRBJ1-1; D call uncertain. The CDR3 spans 14 residues. V dropped 0 bases and J dropped 6 bases, with 14 bases sitting between them. Germline V gene sequence: CDR1 SQVTM, CDR2 ANQGSEA. The CDR3 sequence: CSVEDSQTHPEAFF. The DNA for the CDR3 is TGCAGCGTTGAAGATTCCCAGACTCACCCTGAAGCTTTCTTT.

This clonotype appeared once. The V and J genes are TRBV7-2 and TRBJ2-3; 11 bases agree with TRBD2. V lost 11 bases and J lost 10; bases outside the gene matches: 26. The length of the CDR3 is 18 residues. The germline CDR1 and CDR2 sequences are SGHTA and FQGNSA. The CDR3 sequence: CTRRQVPSGGRGTDPQYF. The CDR3 coding sequence is TGTACCCGCCGCCAGGTCCCTAGCGGGGGGCGTGGGACCGATCCGCAGTATTTT.

This clonotype was seen ten or more times. The V call is TRBV6-5, the J call TRBJ1-1; tentatively, D is TRBD1 (6 bases). There are 15 residues in the CDR3. V was clipped by 0 bases and J by 1 base, with 9 bases between them. Germline CDR1 MNHEY, CDR2 SVGAGI. The CDR3 sequence is CASSYSQGPNTEAFF. Here the CDR3 DNA reads TGTGCCAGCAGTTACTCACAGGGACCGAACACTGAAGCTTTCTTT.

This sequence joins TRBV7-9 and TRBJ2-5, with D uncertain. Matching the DNA end better, TRBJ2-1 makes the J call doubtful. Germline V gene sequence: CDR1 SEHNR, CDR2 FQNEAQ (reference sequence). This CDR3 has 13 residues. The chain's CDR3 is CASSLAVEETQFF. CDR3 bases: TGTGCCAGCAGCTTAGCAGTGGAAGAGACCCAGTTCTTC.

This clonotype was recorded many times. CDR3 DNA sequence: TGTGCCAGCAGCGGGCAGGGGAATGAAAAACTGTTTTTT. Protein: CASSGQGNEKLFF. The genes are TRBV9 and TRBJ1-4, with D tentatively TRBD1 (6 bases). V was pared by 3 bases and J by 5 bases, with 8 bases between. CDR3 size: 13 residues. Germline CDR1 is SGDLS and CDR2 is YYNGEE. The full variable domain, in which reference TRBV9 and TRBJ1-4 provide the parts outside the CDR3, is DSGVTQTPKHLITATGQRVTLRCSPRSGDLSVYWYQQSLDQGLQFLIQYYNGEERAKGNILERFSAQQFPDLHSELNLSSLELGDSALYFCASSGQGNEKLFFGSGTQLSVL.

The CDR3 coding sequence is TGTGCCAGCACTAGGGAGGGCCTCTACAATGAGCAGTTCTTC. Protein sequence: CASTREGLYNEQFF. The J gene is TRBJ2-1, the V gene TRBV27; 7 positions match TRBD2. The V and J ends lost 7 bases and 3 bases, in that order; junction bases with no gene match: 6. In germline, CDR1 is MNHEY, CDR2 SMNVEV (reference sequence). The CDR3 extends over 14 amino acids.

The chain employs TRBV7-9 and TRBJ2-7; D unresolved. The CDR3 consists of 9 residues. Germline assignment: CDR1 SEHNR and CDR2 FQNEAQ (reference sequence). V was cut by 8 bases and J by 12 bases, with 11 bases left in between. The CDR3, as DNA: TGTGCCAGCGGATCGATTCTGTACTTC. Its protein product is CASGSILYF.

V usage is TRBV6-5 and J usage is TRBJ1-6; 7 bases line up with TRBD1. In germline, CDR1 is MNHEY, CDR2 SVGAGI. The junction had 12 bases not matched to a gene; V was cut back by 6 bases and J by 10 bases. This CDR3 has 15 residues. The CDR3 sequence: CASRNTGTVGSPLHF. CDR3 in DNA: TGTGCCAGCAGGAACACTGGGACAGTGGGATCACCCCTCCACTTT.

Notes on this clonotype: This may be a read error, as it is one base from a much larger clone. The chain uses TRBV24-1 and TRBJ2-1; no clear D. The CDR3 is made up of 13 amino acids. Germline CDR1 and CDR2: KGHDR and SFDVKD. CDR3 in amino acids: CAASESTYNEQFF. The CDR3 nucleotides are TGTGCCGCCAGTGAATCCACTTACAATGAGCAGTTCTTC.

This clonotype has at least ten counts. CDR3 in amino acids: CASSLATSPEAFF. CDR3 nucleotide sequence: TGTGCCAGCAGCTTAGCGACGAGCCCTGAAGCTTTCTTT. This rearrangement joins TRBV7-9 to TRBJ1-1; no clear D gene. The germline gives CDR1 SEHNR, CDR2 FQNEAQ (reference sequence). The CDR3 spans 13 residues. V shed 0 bases and J shed 6 bases, with 8 bases lying between them.

The sample holds many counts of this clonotype. The chain couples TRBV6-1 to TRBJ2-6; D possibly corresponds to TRBD1 (6 bases). The V end was cut by 5 bases, the J end by 0 bases, with 11 bases between. The CDR3 loop spans 16 amino acids. The germline V gene encodes CDR1 MNHNS and CDR2 SASEGT. The CDR3 nucleotides are TGTGCCAGCAGTCTGACAGGTAGCTCTGGGGCCAACGTCCTGACTTTC. Protein: CASSLTGSSGANVLTF.

The V call is TRBV7-9, the J call TRBJ2-7, with 10 bases identical to TRBD2. With V trimmed by 1 base and J by 2 bases, 5 bases remained unmatched. This CDR3 is 16 amino acids long. Germline-derived CDR1 and CDR2 are SEHNR and FQNEAQ (reference sequence). The CDR3 region has the DNA TGTGCCAGCAGCTTAGGGGCTAGCGGGGGAGCCTACGAGCAGTACTTC. As protein: CASSLGASGGAYEQYF.